This T cell receptor beta chain is from a study of T cells expressing NK-cell markers. The study's findings and limits: These clonotypes, the leaders elsewhere, also led the CD3+CD56-NKG2C+ fraction in a handful of donors.

With respect to this clonotype: Its antigen is not known.

TCRdb reprocessed the 5' RACE reads, with one entry per CDR3 protein and no DNA. The sample holds some 450,000 distinct CDR3 sequences. There are 14 residues in the CDR3. Germline assignment: CDR1 MGHRA and CDR2 YSYEKL. The J gene is TRBJ1-5, the V gene TRBV4-1. The sample taken for sequencing was blood T cells: a sorted CD56 or NKG2C T cell subset, CD4+ or CD8+ T cells, or bulk PBMC T cells (not recorded which). The receptor was derived from a woman aged 18-70 years in good health. The CDR3 region is CASSQERFNQPQHF.